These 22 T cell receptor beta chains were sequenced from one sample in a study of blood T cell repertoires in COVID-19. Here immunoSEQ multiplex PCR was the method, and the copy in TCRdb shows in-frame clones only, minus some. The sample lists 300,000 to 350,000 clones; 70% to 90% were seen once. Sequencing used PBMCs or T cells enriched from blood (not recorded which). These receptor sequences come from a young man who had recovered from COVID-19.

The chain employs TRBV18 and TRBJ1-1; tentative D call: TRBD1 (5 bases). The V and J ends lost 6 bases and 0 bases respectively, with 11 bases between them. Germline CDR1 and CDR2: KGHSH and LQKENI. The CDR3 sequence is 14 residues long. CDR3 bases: TGTGCCAGCTCGTACGACAGAATGAACACTGAAGCTTTCTTT. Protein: CASSYDRMNTEAFF.

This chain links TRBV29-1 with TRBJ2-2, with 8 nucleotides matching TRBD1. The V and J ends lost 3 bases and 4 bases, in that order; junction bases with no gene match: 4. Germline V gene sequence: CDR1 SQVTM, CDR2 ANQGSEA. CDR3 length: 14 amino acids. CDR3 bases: TGCAGCGTTGAGTCTCAGGGGGCCACCGGGGAGCTGTTTTTT. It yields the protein CSVESQGATGELFF.

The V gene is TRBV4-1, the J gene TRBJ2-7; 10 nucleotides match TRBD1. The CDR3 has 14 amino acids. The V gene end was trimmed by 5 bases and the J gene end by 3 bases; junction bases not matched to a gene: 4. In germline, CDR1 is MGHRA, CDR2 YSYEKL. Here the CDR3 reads CASSDRGRIYEQYF. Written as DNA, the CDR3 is TGCGCCAGCAGCGACAGGGGGCGCATCTACGAGCAGTACTTC.

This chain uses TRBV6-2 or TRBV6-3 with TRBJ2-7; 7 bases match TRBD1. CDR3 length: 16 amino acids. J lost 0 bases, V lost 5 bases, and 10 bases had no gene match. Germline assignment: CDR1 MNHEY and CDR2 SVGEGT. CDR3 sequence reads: CASSDPGTAPSYEQYF. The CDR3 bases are TGTGCCAGCAGTGACCCCGGGACAGCCCCCTCCTACGAGCAGTACTTC.

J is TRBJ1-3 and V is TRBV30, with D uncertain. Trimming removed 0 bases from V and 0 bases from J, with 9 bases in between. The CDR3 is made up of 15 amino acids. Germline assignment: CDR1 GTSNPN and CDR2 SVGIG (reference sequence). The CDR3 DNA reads TGTGCCTGGAGTGTTGGAACAGACTCTGGAAACACCATATATTTT. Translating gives CAWSVGTDSGNTIYF.

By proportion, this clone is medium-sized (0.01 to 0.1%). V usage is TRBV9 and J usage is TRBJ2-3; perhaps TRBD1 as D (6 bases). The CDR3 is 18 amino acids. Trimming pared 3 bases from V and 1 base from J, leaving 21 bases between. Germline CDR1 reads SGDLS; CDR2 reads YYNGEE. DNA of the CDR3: TGTGCCAGCAGCGACAGGGTTGGCCACGACAGAGGCACAGATACGCAGTATTTT. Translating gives CASSDRVGHDRGTDTQYF. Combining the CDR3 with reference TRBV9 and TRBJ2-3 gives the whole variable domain DSGVTQTPKHLITATGQRVTLRCSPRSGDLSVYWYQQSLDQGLQFLIQYYNGEERAKGNILERFSAQQFPDLHSELNLSSLELGDSALYFCASSDRVGHDRGTDTQYFGPGTRLTVL.

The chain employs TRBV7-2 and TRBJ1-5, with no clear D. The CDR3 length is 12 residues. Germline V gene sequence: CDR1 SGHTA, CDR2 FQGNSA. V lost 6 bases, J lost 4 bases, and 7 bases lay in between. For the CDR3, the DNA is TGTGCCAGCAGGGAGGGAAATCAGCCCCAGCATTTT. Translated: CASREGNQPQHF.

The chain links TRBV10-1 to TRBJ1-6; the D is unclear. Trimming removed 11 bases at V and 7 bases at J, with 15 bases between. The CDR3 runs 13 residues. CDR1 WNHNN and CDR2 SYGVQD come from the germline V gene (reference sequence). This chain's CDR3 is CALRSPVNSPLHF. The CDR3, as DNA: TGCGCCTTGCGAAGTCCGGTAAATTCACCCCTCCACTTT.

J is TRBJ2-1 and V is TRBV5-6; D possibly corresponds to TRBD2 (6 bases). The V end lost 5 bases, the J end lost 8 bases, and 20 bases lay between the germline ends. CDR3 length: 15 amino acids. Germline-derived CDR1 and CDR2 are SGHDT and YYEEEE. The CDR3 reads CASRSAGRGGYEQFF. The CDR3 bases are TGTGCCAGCAGGAGCGCCGGGCGGGGAGGCTATGAGCAGTTCTTC.

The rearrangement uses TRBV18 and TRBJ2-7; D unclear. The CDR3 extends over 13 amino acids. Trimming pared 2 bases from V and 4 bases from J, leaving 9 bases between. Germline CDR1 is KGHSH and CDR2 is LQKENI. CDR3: CASSPNPFYEQYF. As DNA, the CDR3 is TGTGCCAGCTCACCAAATCCGTTTTACGAGCAGTACTTC.

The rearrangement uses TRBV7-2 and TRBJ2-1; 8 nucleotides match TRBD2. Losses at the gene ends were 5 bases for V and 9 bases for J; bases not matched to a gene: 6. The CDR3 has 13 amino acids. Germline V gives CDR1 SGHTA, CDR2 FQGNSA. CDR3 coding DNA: TGTGCCAGCAGCCTCGGGAGGGGTTCTGAGCAGTTCTTC. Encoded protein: CASSLGRGSEQFF.

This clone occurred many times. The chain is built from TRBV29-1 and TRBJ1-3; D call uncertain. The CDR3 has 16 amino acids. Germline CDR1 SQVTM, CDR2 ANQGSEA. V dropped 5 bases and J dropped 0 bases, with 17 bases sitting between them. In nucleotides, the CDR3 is TGCAGCGTTACGGGTAGCACCTCCAGCTCTGGAAACACCATATATTTT. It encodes CSVTGSTSSSGNTIYF.

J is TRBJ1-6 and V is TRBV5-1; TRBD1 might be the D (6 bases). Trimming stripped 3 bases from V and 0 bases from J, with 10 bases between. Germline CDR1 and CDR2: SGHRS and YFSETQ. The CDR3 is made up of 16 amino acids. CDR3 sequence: CASSWTAGSYNSPLHF. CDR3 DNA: TGCGCCAGCAGCTGGACAGCCGGCTCCTATAATTCACCCCTCCACTTT.

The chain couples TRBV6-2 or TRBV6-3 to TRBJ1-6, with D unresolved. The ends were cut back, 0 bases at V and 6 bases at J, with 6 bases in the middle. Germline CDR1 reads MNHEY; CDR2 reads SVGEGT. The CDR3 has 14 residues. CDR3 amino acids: CASSYSGRNSPLHF. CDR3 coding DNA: TGTGCCAGCAGTTACTCGGGCCGTAATTCACCCCTCCACTTT.

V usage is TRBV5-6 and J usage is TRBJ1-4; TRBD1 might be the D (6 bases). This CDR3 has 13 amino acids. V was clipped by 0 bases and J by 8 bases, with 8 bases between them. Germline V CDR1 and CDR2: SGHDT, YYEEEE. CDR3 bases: TGTGCCAGCAGCTTGGGGACAGTGGAAAAACTGTTTTTT. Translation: CASSLGTVEKLFF.

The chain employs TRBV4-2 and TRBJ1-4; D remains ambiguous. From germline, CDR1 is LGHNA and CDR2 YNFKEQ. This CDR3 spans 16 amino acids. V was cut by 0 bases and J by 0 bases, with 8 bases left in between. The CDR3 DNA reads TGTGCCAGCAGCCAAGATAATACTGCAACTAATGAAAAACTGTTTTTT. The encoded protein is CASSQDNTATNEKLFF.

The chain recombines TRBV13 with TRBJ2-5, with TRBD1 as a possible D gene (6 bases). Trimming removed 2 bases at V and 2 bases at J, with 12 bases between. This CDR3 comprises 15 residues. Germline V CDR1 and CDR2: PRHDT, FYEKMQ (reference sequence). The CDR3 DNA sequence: TGTGCCAGCAGCTTACTCGGGACAATGCAAGAGACCCAGTACTTC. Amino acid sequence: CASSLLGTMQETQYF.

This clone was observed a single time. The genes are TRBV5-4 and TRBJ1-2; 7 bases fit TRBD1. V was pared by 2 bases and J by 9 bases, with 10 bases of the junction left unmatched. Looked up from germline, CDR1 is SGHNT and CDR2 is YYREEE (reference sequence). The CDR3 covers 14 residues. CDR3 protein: CASSFGQTGLSYTF. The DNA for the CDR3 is TGTGCCAGCAGCTTTGGCCAGACAGGGCTTAGCTACACCTTC.

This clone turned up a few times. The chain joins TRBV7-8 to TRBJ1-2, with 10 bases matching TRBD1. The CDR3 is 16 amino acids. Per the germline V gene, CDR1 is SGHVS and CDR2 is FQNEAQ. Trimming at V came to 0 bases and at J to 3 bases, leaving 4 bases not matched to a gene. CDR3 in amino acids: CASSLAVTGGYYGYTF. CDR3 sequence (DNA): TGTGCCAGCAGCTTAGCGGTGACAGGGGGCTACTATGGCTACACCTTC.

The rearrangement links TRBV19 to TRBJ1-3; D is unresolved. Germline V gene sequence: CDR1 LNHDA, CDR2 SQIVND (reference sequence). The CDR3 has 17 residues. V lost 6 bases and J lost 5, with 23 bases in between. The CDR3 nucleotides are TGTGCCAGTAGGCCCGTCGCTATAGGCGGCATTAGAAACACCATATATTTT. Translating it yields CASRPVAIGGIRNTIYF. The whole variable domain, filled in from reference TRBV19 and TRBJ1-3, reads DGGITQSPKYLFRKEGQNVTLSCEQNLNHDAMYWYRQDPGQGLRLIYYSQIVNDFQKGDIAEGYSVSREKKESFPLTVTSAQKNPTAFYLCASRPVAIGGIRNTIYFGEGSWLTVV.

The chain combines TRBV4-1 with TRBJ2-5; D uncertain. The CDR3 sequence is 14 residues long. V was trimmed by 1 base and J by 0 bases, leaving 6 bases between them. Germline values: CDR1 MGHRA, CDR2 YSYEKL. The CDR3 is CASSQVGYQETQYF. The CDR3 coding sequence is TGCGCCAGCAGCCAAGTGGGCTACCAAGAGACCCAGTACTTC.

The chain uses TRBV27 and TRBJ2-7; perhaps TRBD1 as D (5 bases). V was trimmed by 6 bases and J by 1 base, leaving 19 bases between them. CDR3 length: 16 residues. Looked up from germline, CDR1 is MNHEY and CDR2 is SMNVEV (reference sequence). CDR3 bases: TGTGCCAGCAGGGCCGGACAAGGAACCATTTCCTACGAGCAGTACTTC. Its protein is CASRAGQGTISYEQYF.